One and the same sample provided the 22 T cell receptor beta chains below, sequenced in a study of blood T cell repertoires in COVID-19 (dated by TCRdb to 2020 to 2022). Library preparation was by the immunoSEQ multiplex PCR assay. The clones in this table, taken by TCRdb from immuneACCESS, are in-frame only. Not every clone is retained; where verified, under half of the shortfall comes from an unresolved V gene, and the cause of the rest is unknown. Here the sample has around 200,000 clones; around 85% occur a single time. The ten largest clones take up about a tenth of the sample. The specimen sequenced was peripheral blood. These receptors all stem from a human donor with active or convalescent COVID-19. The donor label of this sample is uncertain.

The chain couples TRBV30 to TRBJ1-2, with a tentative D call TRBD1 (5 bases). Looked up from germline, CDR1 is GTSNPN and CDR2 is SVGIG (reference sequence). Trimming removed 2 bases at V and 3 bases at J, with 10 bases between. The CDR3 runs 13 residues. The CDR3 here is CAWSRGGDYGYTF. The CDR3 coding sequence is TGTGCCTGGAGTAGGGGTGGTGACTATGGCTACACCTTC.

The chain has TRBV6-5 and TRBJ2-1; the match to TRBD2 covers 7 bases. This CDR3 is 14 amino acids long. V lost 6 bases to trimming and J lost 7 bases; unmatched junction nucleotides: 9. Germline V gives CDR1 MNHEY, CDR2 SVGAGI. The CDR3: CASRQLGLTNEQFF. In DNA, the CDR3 is TGTGCCAGCAGGCAACTGGGACTAACTAATGAGCAGTTCTTC.

The chain has TRBV4-1 and TRBJ1-3; D may be TRBD1 (6 bases). With 2 bases removed from V and 6 bases from J, the gap between germline ends came to 20 bases. Germline V gene lookup returns CDR1 MGHRA and CDR2 YSYEKL. The CDR3 loop spans 17 amino acids. The CDR3 nucleotides read TGCGCCAGCAGCCAAAAACTGACAGGCACCTTGATAAACACCATATATTTT. Translation gives CASSQKLTGTLINTIYF.

This chain uses TRBV19 with TRBJ2-1; the D gene is possibly TRBD1 (5 bases). The germline V gene encodes CDR1 LNHDA and CDR2 SQIVND (reference sequence). V dropped 5 bases and J dropped 4 bases, with 12 bases sitting between them. The CDR3 loop spans 14 amino acids. The DNA of the CDR3 is TGTGCCAGTAGTCCCCGACAGACTTACAATGAGCAGTTCTTC. It translates to CASSPRQTYNEQFF.

The chain links TRBV10-3 to TRBJ2-5; TRBD2 aligns across 7 bases. The CDR3 has 15 amino acids. The trim removed 2 bases at V and 3 bases at J, leaving 6 bases unmatched. Germline V CDR1 and CDR2: ENHRY, SYGVKD. The CDR3 is CAISEEGLAEETQYF. The CDR3 DNA follows: TGTGCCATCAGTGAGGAAGGGCTAGCGGAAGAGACCCAGTACTTC.

The chain combines TRBV5-1 with TRBJ1-2; weak D call: TRBD1 (6 bases). Germline assignment: CDR1 SGHRS and CDR2 YFSETQ. V was pared by 0 bases and J by 5 bases, with 11 bases between. The CDR3 length is 14 residues. Written as DNA, the CDR3 is TGCGCCAGCAGCTTGGAAGGACAGATTTATGGCTACACCTTC. This codes for CASSLEGQIYGYTF.

The chain carries TRBV5-1 and TRBJ1-1; TRBD1 matches 7 bases. CDR3 length: 14 residues. Germline-derived CDR1 and CDR2 are SGHRS and YFSETQ. After removal of 6 bases from V and 3 bases from J, the junction contained 8 bases not matched to a gene. The CDR3 here is CASTPTGSYTEAFF. Written as DNA, the CDR3 is TGCGCCAGCACCCCGACAGGGTCGTACACTGAAGCTTTCTTT.

The rearrangement uses TRBV5-4 and TRBJ1-4, with TRBD1 as a possible D gene (5 bases). V was pared by 3 bases and J by 8 bases, with 17 bases between. The CDR3 is made up of 15 amino acids. Germline V lookup: CDR1 SGHNT, CDR2 YYREEE (reference sequence). CDR3 nucleotides: TGTGCCAGCAGCTCCTGGGGGGGGGTGAGAGAAAAACTGTTTTTT. This gives the protein CASSSWGGVREKLFF.

V and J are TRBV3-1 (or the pseudogene TRBV3-2) and TRBJ2-3; 11 positions agree with TRBD2. CDR1 and CDR2 from the germline V gene are LGHDT and YNNKEL (reference sequence). V shed 4 bases, J shed 0 bases, and the junction held 6 bases outside the gene matches. CDR3 size: 17 residues. As DNA, the CDR3 is TGTGCCAGCAGCCTACGACTAGCGGGACTAAGCACAGATACGCAGTATTTT. Protein: CASSLRLAGLSTDTQYF.

This chain links TRBV7-2 with TRBJ2-3, with 10 bases matching TRBD2. Looked up from germline, CDR1 is SGHTA and CDR2 is FQGNSA. The V and J ends lost 5 bases and 10 bases, in that order; junction bases with no gene match: 12. The CDR3 sequence is 15 residues long. The CDR3 sequence is CASSPQGVAGGSQYF. The CDR3, as DNA: TGTGCCAGCAGCCCGCAAGGGGTAGCGGGGGGTTCGCAGTATTTT.

The chain employs TRBV3-1 (or the pseudogene TRBV3-2) and TRBJ2-1, with 10 bases identical to TRBD2. Looked up from germline, CDR1 is LGHDT and CDR2 is YNNKEL (reference sequence). The CDR3 is made up of 17 amino acids. After removal of 0 bases from V and 6 bases from J, the junction contained 8 bases not matched to a gene. This CDR3 reads CASSQDEASGSFNEQFF. The CDR3 nucleotides read TGTGCCAGCAGCCAAGATGAGGCTAGCGGGAGTTTCAATGAGCAGTTCTTC.

The genes are TRBV5-1 and TRBJ2-3; tentatively, D is TRBD2 (5 bases). There are 14 residues in the CDR3. V dropped 5 bases and J dropped 2 bases, with 12 bases sitting between them. The germline V gene has CDR1 SGHRS and CDR2 YFSETQ. The CDR3 nucleotides read TGCGCCAGCAGTTCCGGGGTTTACACAGATACGCAGTATTTT. Protein: CASSSGVYTDTQYF.

The gene calls are TRBV11-2 and TRBJ2-3, with D unclear. Germline V gene sequence: CDR1 SGHAT, CDR2 FQNNGV. V dropped 1 base and J dropped 0 bases, with 8 bases sitting between them. The CDR3 extends over 15 amino acids. As DNA, the CDR3 is TGTGCCAGCAGCTTAGGGGCCTTTAGCACAGATACGCAGTATTTT. Translating gives CASSLGAFSTDTQYF.

The rearrangement uses TRBV27 and TRBJ1-6; the D is unclear. V lost 3 bases and J 13 bases, leaving 10 bases between the germline ends. This CDR3 has 12 amino acids. Germline CDR1 and CDR2: MNHEY and SMNVEV (reference sequence). CDR3 region: CASSFRMGPLHF. In nucleotides, the CDR3 is TGTGCCAGCAGTTTCCGCATGGGCCCCCTCCACTTT.

The chain combines TRBV14 with TRBJ1-6, with D possibly matching TRBD1 (6 bases). CDR3 size: 16 residues. The V end lost 3 bases, the J end lost 7 bases, and 16 bases lay between the germline ends. The germline CDR1 and CDR2 sequences are SGHDN and FVKESK. CDR3 sequence reads: CASSQGGAGRNSPLHF. CDR3 in DNA: TGTGCCAGCAGCCAGGGGGGGGCAGGCCGAAATTCACCCCTCCACTTT. Full variable domain (remainder filled in from reference TRBV14 and TRBJ1-6): EAGVTQFPSHSVIEKGQTVTLRCDPISGHDNLYWYRRVMGKEIKFLLHFVKESKQDESGMPNNRFLAERTGGTYSTLKVQPAELEDSGVYFCASSQGGAGRNSPLHFGNGTRLTVT.

This sequence joins TRBV27 and TRBJ2-7; D remains unclear. The CDR3 sequence is 13 residues long. Germline values: CDR1 MNHEY, CDR2 SMNVEV (reference sequence). Trimming shortened V by 6 bases and J by 5 bases, and 14 bases separated the two germline ends. CDR3 sequence (DNA): TGTGCCAGCAGGGTGATCAGGTTCGACGAGCAGTACTTC. Translated: CASRVIRFDEQYF.

This chain links TRBV6-5 with TRBJ2-5, with 9 nucleotides matching TRBD1. In germline, CDR1 is MNHEY, CDR2 SVGAGI. This CDR3 region has 14 residues. J lost 3 bases, V lost 6 bases, and 5 bases had no gene match. This CDR3 reads CASRDTGGEETQYF. The CDR3 DNA is TGTGCCAGCAGGGATACAGGGGGCGAAGAGACCCAGTACTTC.

This rearrangement joins TRBV7-3 to TRBJ1-6; D is undetermined. Germline CDR1 reads SGHTA; CDR2 reads FQGTGA. There are 13 residues in the CDR3. V was trimmed by 0 bases and J by 9 bases, leaving 6 bases between them. In DNA, the CDR3 is TGTGCCAGCAGCTTAACAGGGAGTTCACCCCTCCACTTT. As protein: CASSLTGSSPLHF.

This clone showed up just once. This CDR3 is CASSSGRIAYEQYF. The CDR3 coding sequence is TGTGCCAGTAGTAGCGGGAGGATCGCCTACGAGCAGTACTTC. V usage is TRBV19 and J usage is TRBJ2-7; 8 bases line up with TRBD2. Per the germline V gene, CDR1 is LNHDA and CDR2 is SQIVND (reference sequence). V shed 4 bases and J 2 bases; nucleotides not matched to a gene: 4. CDR3 length: 14 amino acids.

The V and J genes are TRBV2 and TRBJ1-1; D is unresolved. Deletions cut 11 bases from V and 1 base from J, with 11 bases between. Germline assignment: CDR1 SNHLY and CDR2 FYNNEI. The CDR3 length is 12 residues. Here the CDR3 reads CASYTANTEAFF. The CDR3 DNA follows: TGTGCCTCATATACAGCGAACACTGAAGCTTTCTTT.

The DNA for the CDR3 is TGTGCCAGCAGCCAAGATTATGGGACAGGGGGTTTTTACGGCAATGAGCAGTTCTTC. Amino acid sequence: CASSQDYGTGGFYGNEQFF. The J gene is TRBJ2-1, the V gene TRBV3-1 (or the pseudogene TRBV3-2); 11 bases align to TRBD1. The CDR3 covers 19 residues. V was pared by 0 bases and J by 6 bases, with 13 bases of the junction left unmatched. The germline gives CDR1 LGHDT, CDR2 YNNKEL (reference sequence).

V and J are TRBV11-2 and TRBJ1-5; D not resolved. The CDR3 covers 13 residues. The V gene's germline CDR1 is SGHAT and CDR2 FQNNGV. Trimming stripped 6 bases from V and 1 base from J, with 7 bases between. This CDR3 is CASSVQSNQPQHF. The CDR3 DNA reads as TGTGCCAGCAGTGTTCAAAGCAATCAGCCCCAGCATTTT.